Shown below are 17 T cell receptor beta chains from a single sample sequenced in a study of Ad26.COV2.S vaccination and SARS-CoV-2 variants. Here immunoSEQ multiplex PCR was the method, and the copy in TCRdb shows in-frame clones only, minus some. The sample lists 380,000 or so clones; about four fifths were seen once. Treatment in this sample: some 20 received Ad26.COV2.S at low or high dose, single or two shots; about five received placebo; per-sample allocation not given. Material that was analyzed had been drawn on day 63 after the first vaccine or placebo injection. The sequencing used peripheral blood, collected in a trial of Ad26.COV2.S vaccine versus placebo. These receptors originate from a person between 18 and 65 years old who received the Ad26.COV2.S COVID-19 vaccine or a placebo.

V and J are TRBV5-1 and TRBJ1-6; TRBD1 agrees at 7 bases. The length of the CDR3 is 14 residues. CDR1 is SGHRS, CDR2 YFSETQ, per germline. Germline trimming cut 1 base from V and 8 bases from J; bases unmatched to any gene: 3. Here the CDR3 DNA reads TGCGCCAGCAGCTTGACAGGGGTTGATTCACCCCTCCACTTT. It specifies CASSLTGVDSPLHF.

The chain recombines TRBV24-1 with TRBJ1-2; the D gene is possibly TRBD1 (5 bases). The CDR3 contains 15 residues. V lost 0 bases and J 0 bases, leaving 7 bases between the germline ends. In germline, CDR1 is KGHDR, CDR2 SFDVKD. For the CDR3, the DNA is TGTGCCACCAGTGATTTGCAGGGATCTAACTATGGCTACACCTTC. The encoded protein is CATSDLQGSNYGYTF.

In its sample, this clone was seen once. The chain joins TRBV6-5 to TRBJ1-1, with 8 bases lining up with TRBD1. This CDR3 comprises 14 residues. Germline values: CDR1 MNHEY, CDR2 SVGAGI. J was trimmed by 4 bases and V by 5 bases; bases with no gene match: 6. The CDR3 sequence is CASSIRQGSTEAFF. The CDR3 bases are TGTGCCAGCAGTATCCGACAGGGGAGCACTGAAGCTTTCTTT.

The chain combines TRBV7-2 with TRBJ2-1, with 9 bases matching TRBD2. Germline values: CDR1 SGHTA, CDR2 FQGNSA. V was pared by 5 bases and J by 8 bases, with 13 bases of the junction left unmatched. The CDR3 runs to 16 residues. Here the CDR3 reads CASSRSGGSGRHEQFF. The CDR3 bases are TGTGCCAGCAGCAGATCCGGAGGTAGCGGGAGACATGAGCAGTTCTTC.

This clone was seen just once. The chain combines TRBV29-1 with TRBJ1-5; no clear D. V lost 4 bases and J 5 bases, leaving 12 bases between the germline ends. The CDR3 totals 13 residues. CDR1 and CDR2 from the germline V gene are SQVTM and ANQGSEA. As DNA, the CDR3 is TGCAGCGTTGCCGCGACCCTAGATCAGCCCCAGCATTTT. It codes for CSVAATLDQPQHF. The full variable domain, completed using reference TRBV29-1 and TRBJ1-5, is SAVISQKPSRDICQRGTSLTIQCQVDSQVTMMFWYRQQPGQSLTLIATANQGSEATYESGFVIDKFPISRPNLTFSTLTVSNMSPEDSSIYLCSVAATLDQPQHFGDGTRLSIL.

This clone has only a few counts. The chain uses TRBV2 and TRBJ1-4; 8 positions agree with TRBD1. The CDR3 is 13 residues long. V lost 6 bases and J lost 8; bases outside the gene matches: 5. Germline CDR1 reads SNHLY; CDR2 reads FYNNEI. The CDR3 reads CASRPGQEEKLFF. The CDR3 DNA sequence: TGTGCCAGCAGGCCGGGACAGGAAGAAAAACTGTTTTTT.

The sample holds a few counts of this clone. The V and J genes are TRBV6-1 and TRBJ1-5; D possibly corresponds to TRBD1 (5 bases). CDR1 and CDR2 (germline): MNHNS, SASEGT. This CDR3 contains 15 residues. Trimming took 1 base from V and 3 from J, leaving 10 bases between them. The CDR3 DNA reads as TGTGCCAGCAGTGAAGGGGGGAGGGTCAATCAGCCCCAGCATTTT. Translation: CASSEGGRVNQPQHF.

J is TRBJ2-7 and V is TRBV6-5, with no clear D. Trimming cost V 5 bases and J 1 base, with 12 bases left between them. The germline gives CDR1 MNHEY, CDR2 SVGAGI. The CDR3 has 14 residues. The CDR3 sequence: CASSPSTASYEQYF. In DNA, the CDR3 is TGTGCCAGCAGTCCCTCTACTGCATCCTACGAGCAGTACTTC.

This clone came up a few times. CDR3 in DNA: TGTGCCAGCAGCTTGACAGTCACCGGGGAGCTGTTTTTT. Encoded protein: CASSLTVTGELFF. The chain links TRBV7-3 to TRBJ2-2; perhaps TRBD1 as D (5 bases). V lost 3 bases and J 4 bases, leaving 6 bases between the germline ends. The germline V gene has CDR1 SGHTA and CDR2 FQGTGA. This CDR3 has 13 residues. The full variable domain, completed using reference TRBV7-3 and TRBJ2-2, is GAGVSQTPSNKVTEKGKYVELRCDPISGHTALYWYRQSLGQGPEFLIYFQGTGAADDSGLPNDRFFAVRPEGSVSTLKIQRTERGDSAVYLCASSLTVTGELFFGEGSRLTVL.

The V gene is TRBV2, the J gene TRBJ1-4, with 9 nucleotides matching TRBD1. This CDR3 region has 17 residues. Per germline, CDR1 SNHLY and CDR2 FYNNEI. Trimming removed 4 bases from V and 8 bases from J; junction bases left unmatched: 14. The CDR3 bases are TGTGCCAGCAGTGGGGGCCTAGCCGGGACAGGGATGGAAAAACTGTTTTTT. Amino acids: CASSGGLAGTGMEKLFF.

The chain has TRBV7-3 and TRBJ2-5; 11 bases align to TRBD2. CDR3 size: 15 residues. V dropped 4 bases and J dropped 7; count of bases not matched to a gene: 8. Germline CDR1 reads SGHTA; CDR2 reads FQGTGA. CDR3 sequence: CASSSGLAERGTQYF. CDR3 sequence (DNA): TGTGCCAGCAGCTCGGGACTAGCGGAGAGGGGGACCCAGTACTTC.

The gene calls are TRBV7-6 and TRBJ2-1; 14 bases line up with TRBD2. The germline V gene has CDR1 SGHVS and CDR2 FNYEAQ. There are 15 residues in the CDR3. The V and J ends lost 5 bases and 8 bases, in that order; junction bases with no gene match: 5. The CDR3 region is CASSPRLAGGDEQFF. In DNA form, the CDR3 reads TGTGCCAGCAGCCCCCGACTAGCGGGAGGGGATGAGCAGTTCTTC.

The chain combines TRBV11-3 with TRBJ2-1, with D possibly called TRBD1 or TRBD2 (5 bases each). V was trimmed by 5 bases and J by 9 bases, leaving 14 bases between them. This CDR3 has 13 amino acids. In germline, CDR1 is SGHNT, CDR2 YENEEA. Written as DNA, the CDR3 is TGTGCCAGCAGCACACTGCATGGGGGTGAGCAGTTCTTC. It yields the protein CASSTLHGGEQFF.

The genes are TRBV27 and TRBJ1-2; 10 bases align to TRBD1. In germline, CDR1 is MNHEY, CDR2 SMNVEV (reference sequence). After removal of 5 bases from V and 4 bases from J, the junction contained 7 bases not matched to a gene. The CDR3 spans 15 residues. CDR3 nucleotides: TGTGCCAGCAGTCCAAAGACAGGGGGCAGCTATGGCTACACCTTC. Its protein product is CASSPKTGGSYGYTF.

The J gene is TRBJ2-1, the V gene TRBV27; possibly TRBD2 for D (6 bases). Trimming took off 5 bases at V and 4 bases at J, with 12 bases between the two ends. Germline V gene sequence: CDR1 MNHEY, CDR2 SMNVEV (reference sequence). CDR3 size: 14 residues. CDR3 residues: CASSPGLVYNEQFF. The CDR3 DNA sequence: TGTGCCAGCAGTCCGGGACTCGTATACAATGAGCAGTTCTTC.

V usage is TRBV18 and J usage is TRBJ1-1, with unresolved D. Germline-derived CDR1 and CDR2 are KGHSH and LQKENI. V gave up 5 bases and J gave up 1 base, with 8 bases separating them. CDR3 size: 13 residues. CDR3: CASSSNSNTEAFF. The CDR3 coding sequence is TGTGCCAGCTCATCCAACTCGAACACTGAAGCTTTCTTT.

This chain joins TRBV30 and TRBJ2-7, with TRBD2 matching 7 bases. Germline V gene data show CDR1 as GTSNPN and CDR2 as SVGIG (reference sequence). The CDR3 runs 13 residues. J gave up 4 bases and V 0 bases, and 3 bases lay outside the gene matches. CDR3 bases: TGTGCCTGGAGTGTCTCCGGGGGGTACGAGCAGTACTTC. This gives the protein CAWSVSGGYEQYF.